Listed below are T cell receptor beta chains from one sample, sequenced in a study of cytomegalovirus exposure and HLA in healthy donors. Repertoires were generated with immunoSEQ multiplex PCR, while TCRdb's copy carries only in-frame clones and drops some. The repertoire holds 150,000 or so clones, with around 83% as singletons. Sequences were obtained from PBMCs. Source of these receptors: a man aged 50 to 59 in good health and CMV-seropositive. Both conserved end residues are part of each CDR3. The order of the fields is J gene, clone size, V gene, D gene, CDR3 protein, CDR3 DNA. D genes are given only for firm matches. Clone size appears in some rows only: once, few, many, or a class for an expanded clone.

TRBJ2-7	-	TRBV2	TRBD2	CASSRGGRTYEQYF	TGTGCCAGCAGTAGGGGCGGGAGGACCTACGAGCAGTACTTC
TRBJ2-1	-	TRBV7-9	-	CASSLVGDWANEQFF	TGTGCCAGCAGCTTAGTAGGGGACTGGGCCAATGAGCAGTTCTTC
TRBJ2-3	-	TRBV18	-	CASSPWDSRGTDTQYF	TGTGCCAGCTCACCTTGGGACTCTCGGGGGACAGATACGCAGTATTTT
TRBJ1-2	-	TRBV7-8	-	CASSSTGVAHGYTF	TGTGCCAGCAGCTCAACAGGAGTGGCGCATGGCTACACCTTC
TRBJ1-4	-	TRBV29-1	-	CSVARVDSNEKLFF	TGCAGCGTTGCCCGGGTGGATAGTAATGAAAAACTGTTTTTT
TRBJ1-6	few	TRBV27	-	CASSSLYGENSPLHF	TGTGCCAGCAGTTCTCTTTACGGGGAGAATTCACCCCTCCACTTT
TRBJ2-7	once	TRBV5-1	-	CASSLVGGTYEQYF	TGCGCCAGCAGCTTGGTTGGGGGGACCTACGAGCAGTACTTC
TRBJ2-3	-	TRBV9	TRBD2	CASSETSGGARGTDTQYF	TGTGCCAGCAGCGAGACTAGCGGGGGGGCCCGCGGCACAGATACGCAGTATTTT
TRBJ2-7	-	TRBV18	-	CASRPGAAEYEQYF	TGTGCCAGCCGACCTGGGGCAGCCGAATACGAGCAGTACTTC
TRBJ2-1	-	TRBV5-6	TRBD2	CASSLVGGREIF	TGTGCCAGCAGCTTGGTAGGCGGGAGGGAGATCTTC
TRBJ1-6	-	TRBV25-1	-	CASSPTGYKNSPLHF	TGTGCCAGCAGCCCCACAGGGTACAAGAATTCACCCCTCCACTTT
TRBJ2-7	-	TRBV6-5	-	CASSYSWDKRYEQYF	TGTGCCAGCAGTTACTCGTGGGACAAGAGGTACGAGCAGTACTTC